A selection of T cell receptor beta chains follows, all from one sample in a study of blood T cell repertoires in COVID-19. TCRdb keeps only in-frame clones here, not all; method: immunoSEQ multiplex PCR. Of tens of thousands of clones in the sample, under 90% were seen once. Source material: peripheral blood. The receptors were gathered from a man older than 75 with active or convalescent COVID-19. The CDR3 runs from the conserved cysteine through the conserved F or W. D genes are given only for firm matches. Some rows have no size entry. The others give once, few or many, or a class for an expanded clone.

NA	TRBJ2-7	NA	TRBV5-1	TGCGCCAGCAGCTCTCCGACTTCCTACGAGCAGTACTTC	CASSSPTSYEQYF
NA	TRBJ2-1	TRBD1	TRBV28	TGTGCCAGCAGACTCCGGGACAGGAGCTACAATGAGCAGTTCTTC	CASRLRDRSYNEQFF
NA	TRBJ2-7	TRBD1	TRBV5-1	TGCGCCAGCAGCTTCGATCTGGGACAGGGGGCTAAGAAGCAGTACTTC	CASSFDLGQGAKKQYF
NA	TRBJ2-3	NA	TRBV19	TGTGCCAGTAGTATAGGCGGGGGACAGGTTAGCACAGATACGCAGTATTTT	CASSIGGGQVSTDTQYF
NA	TRBJ1-1	TRBD1	TRBV30	TGTGCCTGGAGTGTGGACAGGGGGCGATCAACTTTCTTT	CAWSVDRGRSTFF
NA	TRBJ1-4	NA	TRBV5-4	TGTGCCAGCAGCTTGAGAGGGAGGAATGAAAAACTGTTTTTT	CASSLRGRNEKLFF
NA	TRBJ2-3	TRBD2	TRBV11-2	TGTGCCAGCAGCTCCCTTGGCGGGGGGGCAACAGATACGCAGTATTTT	CASSSLGGGATDTQYF
NA	TRBJ1-1	NA	TRBV18	TGTGCCAGCTCACCCATGATTAGGCAGGGGTTGAACACTGAAGCTTTCTTT	CASSPMIRQGLNTEAFF
NA	TRBJ2-1	NA	TRBV5-1	TGCGCCAGCAGCTTTCCAGGGAACAATGAGCAGTTCTTC	CASSFPGNNEQFF
once	TRBJ1-2	TRBD1	TRBV7-3	TGTGCCAGCAGCCTAGGACAGGGGGAGGGCTACACCTTC	CASSLGQGEGYTF